This TCR beta chain appears in the sequencing data of a study of T cell repertoires in cytomegalovirus infection. Between the trimmed V and J ends, which lost 1 base and 0 bases, there was a span of 10 bases. Looked up from germline, CDR1 is SGHTA and CDR2 is FQGNSA. The CDR3 is 16 residues long. TCRdb reanalysed the reads using MiXCR and keeps one entry per CDR3 protein. This sample has some 220,000 distinct CDR3 sequences, with 9% to 15% found just once. In this sample, this clonotype turned up many times. The source of this sequence is a human donor in good health (CMV status not recorded). Some clones in this sample may be carry-over from other donors' samples. The V gene is TRBV7-2, the J gene TRBJ1-5; D is possibly TRBD1 (6 bases). Sequencing was performed on PBMCs. The CDR3 DNA sequence: TGTGCCAGCAGCTTAGTGGGGGGACATAGCAATCAGCCCCAGCATTTT. This encodes CASSLVGGHSNQPQHF.